Below, 17 T cell receptor beta chains from the same sample are listed, as sequenced in a study of blood T cell repertoires in COVID-19. This table comes from immunoSEQ multiplex PCR, and its TCRdb copy is limited to in-frame clones, with some not included. Among about 300,000 clones listed, around 84% were seen once. Material: PBMCs or T cells enriched from blood (not recorded which). The receptor set was obtained from a man aged 25-45 years who had recovered from COVID-19.

This clone was counted at least ten times. The chain uses TRBV7-2 and TRBJ2-7; 7 bases are a match to TRBD1. V was clipped by 5 bases and J by 1 base; unmatched bases: 11. The CDR3 has 16 residues. Germline CDR1 and CDR2: SGHTA and FQGNSA. Here the CDR3 DNA reads TGTGCCAGCAGCGATCCGGGACAGACCTCATCCTACGAGCAGTACTTC. Protein: CASSDPGQTSSYEQYF. Variable domain in full (rest from reference TRBV7-2 and TRBJ2-7): GAGVSQSPSNKVTEKGKDVELRCDPISGHTALYWYRQSLGQGLEFLIYFQGNSAPDKSGLPSDRFSAERTGGSVSTLTIQRTQQEDSAVYLCASSDPGQTSSYEQYFGPGTRLTVT.

The rearrangement links TRBV21-1 to TRBJ1-4; the table calls TRBD1, which could not be checked here. TRBV21-1 is a documented pseudogene. The CDR3 extends over 15 amino acids. This CDR3 reads CASSKKGQRNEKLFF. In DNA form, the CDR3 reads TGTGCCAGCAGCAAAAAAGGACAGCGAAATGAAAAACTGTTTTTT.

V gene TRBV10-3 combines with J gene TRBJ1-6; the match to TRBD1 covers 7 bases. Losses at the gene ends were 0 bases for V and 7 bases for J; bases not matched to a gene: 6. CDR1 is ENHRY, CDR2 SYGVKD, per germline. The CDR3 spans 16 residues. The CDR3 protein is CAISESSGGYNSPLHF. Written as DNA, the CDR3 is TGTGCCATCAGTGAGTCTTCAGGGGGGTACAATTCACCCCTCCACTTT.

In nucleotides, the CDR3 is TGTGCCAGCAGCGAGACGGAGGGGTATGGCTACACCTTC. This gives the protein CASSETEGYGYTF. This chain links TRBV9 with TRBJ1-2, with D possibly matching TRBD1 (5 bases). The germline V gene has CDR1 SGDLS and CDR2 YYNGEE. The length of the CDR3 is 13 residues. Between the trimmed V and J ends, which lost 3 bases and 5 bases, there was a span of 11 bases.

The chain recombines TRBV2 with TRBJ2-5; D is undetermined. The V gene's germline CDR1 is SNHLY and CDR2 FYNNEI. This CDR3 contains 11 residues. V shed 2 bases and J shed 13 bases, with 11 bases lying between them. The CDR3 sequence is CASSELVTGYF. CDR3 nucleotide sequence: TGTGCCAGCAGTGAATTAGTAACGGGGTACTTC.

This clone turned up a few times. The V gene is TRBV6-5, the J gene TRBJ2-2; D is undetermined. Germline CDR1 is MNHEY and CDR2 is SVGAGI. The CDR3 runs 15 residues. Trimming left V 0 bases short and J 5 bases short, with 10 bases between. The CDR3 nucleotides are TGTGCCAGCAGTTACTCGACTCGGTGGACCGGGGAGCTGTTTTTT. Residues: CASSYSTRWTGELFF.

The gene calls are TRBV2 and TRBJ2-1, with D perhaps TRBD2 (7 bases). The ends were cut back, 3 bases at V and 6 bases at J, with 15 bases in the middle. CDR1 and CDR2 from the germline V gene are SNHLY and FYNNEI. The CDR3 has 15 amino acids. The CDR3 region has the DNA TGTGCCAGCAGTGATGTCGGGGGGCGGGTCAATGAGCAGTTCTTC. It specifies CASSDVGGRVNEQFF.

The V gene is TRBV28, the J gene TRBJ1-4, with TRBD1 matching over 10 bases. Germline assignment: CDR1 MDHEN and CDR2 SYDVKM. The V and J ends lost 5 bases and 5 bases, in that order; junction bases with no gene match: 2. There are 14 residues in the CDR3. Here the CDR3 reads CASSPGQGNEKLFF. The CDR3 DNA sequence: TGTGCCAGCAGTCCGGGACAGGGGAATGAAAAACTGTTTTTT.

J is TRBJ2-7 and V is TRBV24-1; no clear D gene. Germline values: CDR1 KGHDR, CDR2 SFDVKD. Trimming shortened V by 5 bases and J by 0 bases, and 7 bases separated the two germline ends. The CDR3 is 13 residues long. The CDR3 here is CATSGAYSYEQYF. CDR3 DNA sequence: TGTGCCACCAGTGGTGCGTACTCCTACGAGCAGTACTTC.

V usage is TRBV27 and J usage is TRBJ2-3; 10 nucleotides align to TRBD1. This CDR3 is 17 amino acids long. The V and J ends lost 2 bases and 2 bases, in that order; junction bases with no gene match: 7. Germline CDR1 MNHEY, CDR2 SMNVEV (reference sequence). The DNA of the CDR3 is TGTGCCAGCAGTTTAGGGGGACAGGGGAGGGTCACAGATACGCAGTATTTT. This sequence encodes CASSLGGQGRVTDTQYF.

The chain joins TRBV27 to TRBJ2-7; D not resolved. V dropped 5 bases and J dropped 2 bases, with 4 bases sitting between them. The CDR3 sequence is 11 residues long. Germline loops: CDR1 MNHEY, CDR2 SMNVEV (reference sequence). The CDR3 region has the DNA TGTGCCAGCAGTAATACCTACGAGCAGTACTTC. It yields the protein CASSNTYEQYF.

V gene TRBV5-1 combines with J gene TRBJ1-1, with 7 bases lining up with TRBD1. CDR1 and CDR2 from the germline V gene are SGHRS and YFSETQ. With V trimmed by 4 bases and J by 5 bases, 8 bases remained unmatched. The CDR3 extends over 14 amino acids. The CDR3 is CASSGRQGGTEAFF. The CDR3 coding sequence is TGCGCCAGCAGCGGCCGACAGGGAGGTACTGAAGCTTTCTTT.

The chain's CDR3 is CASSPTLGAVANTGELFF. As DNA, the CDR3 is TGTGCCAGCAGTCCGACGCTTGGGGCGGTGGCTAACACCGGGGAGCTGTTTTTT. The chain has TRBV6-2 or TRBV6-3 and TRBJ2-2, with a tentative D call TRBD1 (5 bases). The CDR3 totals 18 residues. Trimming took off 5 bases at V and 2 bases at J, with 21 bases between the two ends. CDR1 and CDR2 from the germline V gene are MNHEY and SVGEGT.

The J gene is TRBJ2-7, the V gene TRBV11-2; D is perhaps TRBD2 (6 bases). The CDR3 has 14 residues. V shed 5 bases and J shed 4 bases, with 15 bases lying between them. Germline loops: CDR1 SGHAT, CDR2 FQNNGV. The CDR3 reads CASSPRPEGYEQYF. CDR3 DNA sequence: TGTGCCAGCAGCCCCCGTCCGGAGGGGTACGAGCAGTACTTC.

The chain recombines TRBV5-1 with TRBJ1-1, with 9 positions matching TRBD1. Germline V gives CDR1 SGHRS, CDR2 YFSETQ. This CDR3 has 15 residues. V was clipped by 4 bases and J by 6 bases; unmatched bases: 10. The CDR3 loop is CASSAAGTGQAEAFF. The CDR3 coding sequence is TGCGCCAGCAGCGCCGCCGGGACAGGGCAGGCTGAAGCTTTCTTT.

This clone was detected a few times. The chain employs TRBV24-1 and TRBJ1-5; D is unresolved. V was shortened by 9 bases and J by 6 bases, with 17 bases between the two germline ends. Looked up from germline, CDR1 is KGHDR and CDR2 is SFDVKD. The CDR3 is 14 residues long. The CDR3 nucleotides are TGTGCCACCCAGAGGTGGATGGGAGGTCAGCCCCAGCATTTT. It yields the protein CATQRWMGGQPQHF.

The rearrangement joins TRBV29-1 to TRBJ1-5, with D unresolved. The V gene lost 6 bases and the J gene lost 8 bases, with 14 bases spanning the gap. Germline CDR1 is SQVTM and CDR2 is ANQGSEA. The CDR3 loop spans 12 amino acids. The CDR3 loop reads CSVGGQTEPQHF. CDR3 coding DNA: TGCAGCGTCGGAGGGCAAACAGAGCCCCAGCATTTT.